One and the same sample provided the 4 T cell receptor beta chains below, sequenced in a study of blood T cell repertoires in COVID-19. The protocol was immunoSEQ multiplex PCR, while the TCRdb copy is restricted to in-frame clones and leaves out a portion. The sample contains more than 300,000 clones, 70% to 90% of which appear only once. Input material: PBMCs or T cells enriched from blood (not recorded which). All receptors come from a woman in her thirties who had recovered from COVID-19.

The rearrangement uses TRBV7-9 and TRBJ2-3, with 14 bases that match TRBD2. The CDR3 totals 16 residues. Germline V gene data show CDR1 as SEHNR and CDR2 as FQNEAQ (reference sequence). V lost 5 bases and J lost 1; bases outside the gene matches: 2. Here the CDR3 reads CASSQGLAGGTDTQYF. The CDR3 DNA reads as TGTGCCAGCAGCCAGGGACTAGCGGGAGGCACAGATACGCAGTATTTT.

The chain recombines TRBV3-1 (or the pseudogene TRBV3-2) with TRBJ1-2; D gene uncertain. V gave up 4 bases and J gave up 3 bases, with 6 bases separating them. The CDR3 loop spans 12 amino acids. Germline lookup yields CDR1 LGHDT and CDR2 YNNKEL (reference sequence). CDR3 residues: CASSRGDYGYTF. The DNA for the CDR3 is TGTGCCAGCAGCCGAGGAGACTATGGCTACACCTTC.

The V and J genes are TRBV27 and TRBJ1-2; 7 bases are shared with TRBD1. CDR1 is MNHEY, CDR2 SMNVEV, per germline (reference sequence). There are 15 residues in the CDR3. The junction had 15 bases not matched to a gene; V was cut back by 6 bases and J by 8 bases. The CDR3 region is CASSRTRGQVKGYTF. CDR3 bases: TGTGCCAGCAGCCGTACCCGAGGACAGGTGAAAGGCTACACCTTC.

In this sample, this clone turned up a few times. CDR3 residues: CASSQPTFRGTGGLARLFF. The CDR3 DNA is TGCGCCAGCAGTCAACCTACGTTCCGTGGGACAGGGGGATTGGCCAGGCTGTTTTTT. The chain is built from TRBV23-1 and TRBJ1-4; 11 bases are shared with TRBD1. TRBV23-1 is an ORF, with its function uncertain. This CDR3 comprises 19 residues. The V segment lost 2 bases and the J segment 14 bases; nucleotides outside the gene matches: 22.